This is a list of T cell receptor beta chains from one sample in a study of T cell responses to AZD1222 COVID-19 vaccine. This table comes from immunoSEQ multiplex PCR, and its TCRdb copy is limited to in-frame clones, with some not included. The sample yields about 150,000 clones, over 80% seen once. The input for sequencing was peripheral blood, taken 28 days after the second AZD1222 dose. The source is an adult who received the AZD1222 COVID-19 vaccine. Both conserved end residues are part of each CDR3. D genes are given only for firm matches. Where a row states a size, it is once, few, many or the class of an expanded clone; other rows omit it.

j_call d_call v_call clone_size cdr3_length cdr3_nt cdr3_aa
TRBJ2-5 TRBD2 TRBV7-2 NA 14 TGTGCCAGCAGCCGCGGACTAGCGGGAGGGAGCCAGTACTTC CASSRGLAGGSQYF
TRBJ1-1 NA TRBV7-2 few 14 TGTGCCAGCAGCTGGGGAGGGGGGATCACTGAAGCTTTCTTT CASSWGGGITEAFF
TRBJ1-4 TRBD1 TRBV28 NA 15 TGTGCCAGCAGTAGCACAGGGGGAACTTATGAAAAACTGTTTTTT CASSSTGGTYEKLFF
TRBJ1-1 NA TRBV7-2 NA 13 TGTGCCAGCAACCATGCAATGAACACTGAAGCTTTCTTT CASNHAMNTEAFF
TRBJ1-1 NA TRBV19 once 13 TGTGCCAGTAGTATTACTAGCAGACATGAAGCTTTCTTT CASSITSRHEAFF
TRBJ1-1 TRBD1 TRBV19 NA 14 TGTGCCAGTAGTTTCGGACAGGGGAACACTGAAGCTTTCTTT CASSFGQGNTEAFF
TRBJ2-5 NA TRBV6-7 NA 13 TGTGCCAGCAGTTACGGGGAGAGGGAGACCCAGTACTTC CASSYGERETQYF
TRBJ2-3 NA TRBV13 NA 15 TGTGCCACCACAGCCTTAGCGGAGATCACAGATACGCAGTATTTT CATTALAEITDTQYF
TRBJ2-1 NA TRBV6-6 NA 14 TGTGCCAGCAAGAGCGGGTCCGAGGGAAATGAGCAGTTCTTC CASKSGSEGNEQFF
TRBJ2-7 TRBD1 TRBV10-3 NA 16 TGTGCCATCAGTGAGCGAGCGGGACAGGGGAACAACGAGCAGTACTTC CAISERAGQGNNEQYF
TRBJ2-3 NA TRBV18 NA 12 TGTGCCAGCTCACCCCCGGGAGATACGCAGTATTTT CASSPPGDTQYF
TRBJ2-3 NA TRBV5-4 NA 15 TGTGCCAGCAGCCTCCCGGGACTCAGCACAGATACGCAGTATTTT CASSLPGLSTDTQYF
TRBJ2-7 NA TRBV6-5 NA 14 TGTGCCAGCAGTTTCGCAATTCCCCTCTCCGAGCAGTACTTC CASSFAIPLSEQYF
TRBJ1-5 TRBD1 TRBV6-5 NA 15 TGTGCCAGCAAACTCCTAGGCCAGGGGGATCAGCCCCAGCATTTT CASKLLGQGDQPQHF
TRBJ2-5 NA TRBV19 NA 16 TGTGCCAGTAGTAGGCAGGGGTTGGGGAACCAAGAGACCCAGTACTTC CASSRQGLGNQETQYF
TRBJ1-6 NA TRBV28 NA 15 TGTGCCAGCACCGACGGACAGCAAAATAATTCACCCCTCCACTTT CASTDGQQNNSPLHF
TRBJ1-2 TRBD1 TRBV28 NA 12 TGTGCCAGCAGTCCGGGACAGGGCTCTTGGTCCTTC CASSPGQGSWSF
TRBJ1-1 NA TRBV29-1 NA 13 TGCAGCGCAGAAAGGCAGAGGAACACTGAAGCTTTCTTT CSAERQRNTEAFF
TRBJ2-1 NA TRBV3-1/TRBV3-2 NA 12 TGTGCCAGCAGCCAATTAGCGGATGAGCAGTTCTTC CASSQLADEQFF
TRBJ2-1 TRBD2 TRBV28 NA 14 TGTGCCAGCAGGACTAGCGGTTTTGACAATGAGCAGTTCTTC CASRTSGFDNEQFF
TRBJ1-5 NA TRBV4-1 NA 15 TGCGCCAGCAGCCAAGGGGGGCTTGGCAATCAGCCCCAGCATTTT CASSQGGLGNQPQHF
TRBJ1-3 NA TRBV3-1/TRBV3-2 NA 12 TGTGCCAGCAGCCATCAAGGAAACACCATATATTTT CASSHQGNTIYF
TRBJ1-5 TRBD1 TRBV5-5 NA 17 TGTGCCAGCAGCTTGGTTGGGACAGGTGAAGGCCTCCAGCCCCAGCATTTT CASSLVGTGEGLQPQHF
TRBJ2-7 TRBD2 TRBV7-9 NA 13 TGTGCCAGCAGTCGACTAGCGCCCTACGAGCAGTACTTC CASSRLAPYEQYF
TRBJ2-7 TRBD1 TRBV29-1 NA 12 TGCAGCGGAACAGGGGCGAGAAACGAGCAGTACTTC CSGTGARNEQYF
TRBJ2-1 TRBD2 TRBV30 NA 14 TGTGCCTGGAGTTGGGGGACTAGCGGAAATGAGCAGTTCTTC CAWSWGTSGNEQFF
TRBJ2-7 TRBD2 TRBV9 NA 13 TGTGCCAGCAGCCCCGGGACTAGCGACGAGCAGTACTTC CASSPGTSDEQYF
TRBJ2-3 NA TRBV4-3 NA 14 TGCGCCAGCAGCCAAGAGGGGAGCACAGATACGCAGTATTTT CASSQEGSTDTQYF
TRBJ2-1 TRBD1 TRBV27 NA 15 TGTGCCAGCAGTTCCGGGACAGTGAACTACAATGAGCAGTTCTTC CASSSGTVNYNEQFF
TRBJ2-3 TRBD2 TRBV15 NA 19 TGTGCCACCAGCAGCTCCGGGACTAGCGGACGGGGTGGCACAGATACGCAGTATTTT CATSSSGTSGRGGTDTQYF
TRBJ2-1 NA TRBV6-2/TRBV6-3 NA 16 TGTGCCAGCACCCCCAGGATCGGGAGTGCCTACAATGAGCAGTTCTTC CASTPRIGSAYNEQFF
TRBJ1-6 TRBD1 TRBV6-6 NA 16 TGTGCCAGCAGCACCTCCGGGACAGGGGGTTTATCACCCCTCCACTTT CASSTSGTGGLSPLHF
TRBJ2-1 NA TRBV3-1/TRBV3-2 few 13 TGTGCCAGCAGCCAGGGAGGTTTCAATGAGCAGTTCTTC CASSQGGFNEQFF